Listed below are T cell receptor beta chains from one sample, sequenced in a study of Tregs in tolerant kidney transplant recipients. Some clones are missing from TCRdb's copy, which holds only in-frame ones; the method was immunoSEQ multiplex PCR. This sample has about 110,000 clones, with 90% found just once. Specimen: CD4+ T cells from blood, collected before the transplant. These receptor sequences come from a human donor who received a combined kidney and bone marrow transplant. CDR3s leave out the opening cysteine and the closing phenylalanine or tryptophan. Not every row has a clone size; where given, it reads once, few, many or a size class.

abundance,j_gene,v_gene,CDR3aa
-,TRBJ2-3,TRBV5-1,ASSRKLAAGTDTQY
few,TRBJ2-7,TRBV27,ASAWDRSYEQY
-,TRBJ2-1,TRBV4-3,ASSPALSGYNEQF
-,TRBJ1-1,TRBV7-2,ASSLGAGGTEAF
-,TRBJ2-7,TRBV7-2,ASSRQGLAEPYEQY
-,TRBJ1-1,TRBV19,ASTQGRAGAF
-,TRBJ1-1,TRBV23-1,ASSQWRVTGSPTEAF
-,TRBJ2-5,TRBV19,ASSLAVQETQY
-,TRBJ1-5,TRBV19,ASSIDRDTQPQH
-,TRBJ1-5,TRBV5-6,ASSSFAGSHQPQH
-,TRBJ2-1,TRBV19,ASRISGTDEQF
-,TRBJ2-7,TRBV6-1,ASSEAGYEQY
-,TRBJ1-1,TRBV7-9,ASSLFGDTEAF
-,TRBJ2-1,TRBV5-1,ASSLSSRTQF
-,TRBJ2-7,TRBV28,ASSSGTTIYEQY
-,TRBJ1-2,TRBV29-1,SVDRINYGYT
-,TRBJ2-1,TRBV18,ASSRTRQGVDEQF
-,TRBJ2-1,TRBV11-2,ASSSIAGGGYNEQF
-,TRBJ1-1,TRBV30,AWSYGASTEAF
-,TRBJ2-7,TRBV2,ASRPDRALLSYEQY
-,TRBJ2-3,TRBV30,AWSSGLAGLGDTQY
-,TRBJ2-1,TRBV5-1,ASSFEHSSSYNEQF
-,TRBJ2-7,TRBV19,ASSLLEGDYEQY
-,TRBJ2-3,TRBV7-2,ASSLLGGNTDTQY
-,TRBJ2-3,TRBV19,ASNPRTDTQY
-,TRBJ1-1,TRBV6-5,ASSYSQGVGTEAF
-,TRBJ1-2,TRBV6-5,ASRLTGGAYGYT
once,TRBJ1-2,TRBV28,ASSLMTEGYT
-,TRBJ1-1,TRBV6-1,AITTGEAF
-,TRBJ1-1,TRBV5-1,ASSLVDRGSNTEAF
-,TRBJ2-7,TRBV5-6,ASSPSLTGAYEQY
-,TRBJ2-7,TRBV6-5,ASSYRRPEAYEQY
-,TRBJ2-7,TRBV28,ASSPPGGAYEQY
-,TRBJ1-2,TRBV10-3,ATQPPGQGGARGHT
-,TRBJ2-7,TRBV28,ASSQILAGGSYEQY
-,TRBJ2-7,TRBV7-9,ASSSTYEQY
-,TRBJ2-1,TRBV7-8,ASSREGNEQF
-,TRBJ1-2,TRBV5-8,ASSLHTGNLNYGYT
-,TRBJ2-5,TRBV29-1,SVAYRGRARQEIRY
few,TRBJ2-1,TRBV7-9,ASSLAGLDSSEF
-,TRBJ2-3,TRBV14,ASSPAATGTDTQY
-,TRBJ2-1,TRBV19,ASTPGPSGEQF
-,TRBJ1-6,TRBV6-4,ASSPDRGNFSPLH
-,TRBJ2-1,TRBV10-1,ASSELSGSPRGNEQF
-,TRBJ2-7,TRBV7-2,ASSPSYYEQY
-,TRBJ2-2,TRBV30,AWSRLAGFFEPDGGELF
-,TRBJ1-5,TRBV5-4,ASSFTGSFGNQPQH
-,TRBJ2-7,TRBV6-1,ASSEAGRYEQY
few,TRBJ1-2,TRBV5-5,ASSLPHYGYT
once,TRBJ1-5,TRBV9,ASSEDSRDQPQH
-,TRBJ1-4,TRBV7-2,ASSLHGKGPEEKLF
once,TRBJ2-5,TRBV5-4,ASSSRDRGGQETQY
once,TRBJ2-1,TRBV7-2,ASTTDFSYNEQF
-,TRBJ2-1,TRBV6-6,ASSRTGSEQF
-,TRBJ1-3,TRBV5-6,ASSLRTPGNTIY
-,TRBJ1-2,TRBV2,ASSGQNYGYT
-,TRBJ2-7,TRBV30,AWRPPGQSGQY
-,TRBJ2-7,TRBV2,ASSAAGGNYEQY
-,TRBJ2-3,TRBV19,ATRLAGVRMQY